This T cell receptor (beta chain) was documented in a study of radiation and T cells in renal cell carcinoma. Study information: Nephrectomy followed 15 Gy stereotactic body radiation by 4 weeks. Study-wide results and caveats: In blood, top tumor clones expanded by 2 weeks, shrinking by 4.

The germline V gene has CDR1 SEHNR and CDR2 FQNEAQ (reference sequence). Trimming shortened V by 11 bases and J by 3 bases, and 25 bases separated the two germline ends. CDR3 size: 16 residues. Concerning this clone itself: Its matching antigen is unknown.

Assay used: immunoSEQ multiplex PCR; TCRdb lists only in-frame clones, some missing. The sample has 55,000 to 65,000 clones; more than 60% are singletons. Time point of the sample: baseline pretreatment blood. Treatment in this sample: 15 Gy SBRT to primary tumor, nephrectomy 4 weeks later. Radiation-treated patients gave blood at baseline, week 2 and week 4. This renal cell carcinoma was of the clear cell type. The material was blood, obtained from a patient whose treatment included radiotherapy and nephrectomy. The TCR was taken from a man between 60 and 70 years old with renal cell carcinoma. This chain connects TRBV7-9 to TRBJ1-2, with D perhaps TRBD1 (5 bases). As DNA, the CDR3 is TGTGCCGGGTCCTCGACAGCGACCGGGGGTGACTATGGCTACACCTTC. Protein sequence: CAGSSTATGGDYGYTF.